This is a list of T cell receptor beta chains from one sample in a study of shared clonotypes between healthy human individuals. Profiling relied on immunoSEQ multiplex PCR, and the TCRdb table lists in-frame clones only, not all of them. Of approximately 1.4 million clones in the sample, under 99% were seen once. Sequencing was carried out using naive CD4+ T cells sorted from blood. The receptor set was obtained from a man between 25 and 39 years old in good health. The CDR3 runs from the conserved cysteine through the conserved F or W. A D gene is named only where the DNA matches it firmly. Size is omitted from some rows. Given values are once, few, many or a class for expanded clones.

v_gene	d_gene	j_gene	abundance	CDR3aa	CDR3nt
TRBV28	-	TRBJ2-1	-	CASSFLRYNEQFF	TGTGCCAGCAGTTTCCTGAGGTACAATGAGCAGTTCTTC
TRBV5-1	TRBD1	TRBJ1-1	-	CASSLNRGRTEAFF	TGCGCCAGCAGCTTAAACAGGGGTAGGACTGAAGCTTTCTTT
TRBV5-6	-	TRBJ2-3	-	CASTPGPAGADTQYF	TGTGCCAGCACCCCTGGTCCCGCTGGGGCAGATACGCAGTATTTT
TRBV9	-	TRBJ1-1	once	CASSVAEGSNTEAFF	TGTGCCAGCAGCGTGGCGGAGGGGTCAAACACTGAAGCTTTCTTT
TRBV7-3	-	TRBJ2-1	-	CASSPPGGHNEQFF	TGTGCCAGCAGCCCACCCGGCGGTCACAATGAGCAGTTCTTC
TRBV7-9	-	TRBJ2-3	-	CASGKSGPDTQYF	TGTGCCAGCGGAAAGAGCGGCCCAGATACGCAGTATTTT
TRBV5-4	-	TRBJ2-1	-	CASSSRGRANNEQFF	TGTGCCAGCAGCTCACGGGGCAGGGCAAACAATGAGCAGTTCTTC
TRBV12-5	-	TRBJ2-1	-	CASGLIVGGAGAGQFF	TGTGCTAGTGGTTTGATCGTTGGAGGCGCAGGGGCCGGCCAGTTCTTC
TRBV18	-	TRBJ1-1	-	CASCPGRRTEAFF	TGTGCCAGCTGTCCGGGACGGCGAACTGAAGCTTTCTTT
TRBV14	TRBD2	TRBJ2-5	-	CASSPLSGRPPQETQYF	TGTGCCAGCAGCCCCCTTAGCGGGAGGCCTCCCCAAGAGACCCAGTACTTC
TRBV6-1	TRBD1	TRBJ2-7	-	CASSVGTGASYEQYF	TGTGCCAGCAGTGTTGGGACAGGGGCCTCCTACGAGCAGTACTTC
TRBV6-1	TRBD2	TRBJ2-7	-	CASSVGRGSYEQYF	TGTGCCAGCAGCGTGGGGCGGGGGTCCTACGAGCAGTACTTC
TRBV27	-	TRBJ1-2	-	CASSAYSVGQIADYGYTF	TGTGCCAGCAGTGCATATTCTGTTGGTCAGATCGCAGACTATGGCTACACCTTC
TRBV6-1	TRBD1	TRBJ2-6	-	CASSEPWRQGSGANVLTF	TGTGCCAGCAGTGAACCCTGGCGACAGGGATCGGGGGCCAACGTCCTGACTTTC
TRBV7-9	-	TRBJ1-1	-	CASSYRESTEAFF	TGTGCCAGCAGCTATAGAGAGAGCACTGAAGCTTTCTTT
TRBV29-1	-	TRBJ2-7	-	CSVPRPFRTTSYEQYF	TGCAGCGTCCCCCGACCGTTTCGTACCACCTCCTACGAGCAGTACTTC
TRBV9	-	TRBJ1-1	-	CASSVGGGYTEAFF	TGTGCCAGCAGCGTAGGTGGGGGGTACACTGAAGCTTTCTTT
TRBV7-9	TRBD2	TRBJ2-1	-	CASSSLAGGPGYEQFF	TGTGCCAGCAGCTCCCTAGCGGGAGGGCCTGGGTATGAGCAGTTCTTC
TRBV4-1	TRBD1	TRBJ2-6	-	CASSQDRGQPGANVLTF	TGCGCCAGCAGCCAAGACAGGGGACAGCCTGGGGCCAACGTCCTGACTTTC
TRBV6-6	-	TRBJ2-3	-	CASSYGGAPADTQYF	TGTGCCAGCAGTTACGGGGGCGCCCCTGCAGATACGCAGTATTTT
TRBV25-1	TRBD2	TRBJ2-1	-	CASSDPGTSGIYNEQFF	TGTGCCAGCAGTGACCCAGGGACTAGCGGGATTTACAATGAGCAGTTCTTC
TRBV5-1	-	TRBJ2-1	-	CASKEDGGLSYNEQFF	TGCGCCAGCAAGGAGGACGGTGGACTCTCCTACAATGAGCAGTTCTTC
TRBV29-1	TRBD1	TRBJ1-4	-	CSVGTGGYEKLFF	TGCAGCGTTGGGACAGGGGGCTATGAAAAACTGTTTTTT
TRBV29-1	-	TRBJ2-7	-	CSVDKSGVLHEQYF	TGCAGCGTTGACAAGTCAGGAGTACTCCACGAGCAGTACTTC
TRBV6-5	-	TRBJ1-5	-	CASSYSRELRQPQHF	TGTGCCAGCAGTTACTCGAGGGAGCTACGTCAGCCCCAGCATTTT
TRBV5-1	-	TRBJ2-5	-	CASSSWPGETQYF	TGCGCCAGCAGCTCATGGCCAGGCGAGACCCAGTACTTC
TRBV5-4	TRBD2	TRBJ2-7	-	CASMGGSSYEQYF	TGTGCCAGCATGGGCGGGAGCTCCTACGAGCAGTACTTC
TRBV5-1	-	TRBJ2-3	-	CASSLTGIGTDTQYF	TGCGCCAGCAGCTTGACAGGGATAGGCACAGATACGCAGTATTTT
TRBV25-1	TRBD1	TRBJ2-1	-	CASRNRGPNSYNEQFF	TGTGCCAGCAGAAACAGGGGGCCTAACTCCTACAATGAGCAGTTCTTC
TRBV29-1	TRBD2	TRBJ2-7	once	CSVLLLAGGEQYF	TGCAGCGTCCTGCTTCTAGCGGGAGGAGAGCAGTACTTC
TRBV15	TRBD1	TRBJ2-1	-	CATSREQTGRNEQFF	TGTGCCACCAGCAGAGAGCAGACAGGGCGTAATGAGCAGTTCTTC
TRBV5-1	-	TRBJ2-3	-	CASSLAASGTDTQYF	TGCGCCAGCAGCTTGGCTGCTAGCGGCACAGATACGCAGTATTTT
TRBV15	-	TRBJ1-4	-	CATSRGAWATATNEKLFF	TGTGCCACCAGCAGAGGGGCGTGGGCCACCGCAACTAATGAAAAACTGTTTTTT
TRBV28	-	TRBJ1-4	-	CASFSATNEKLFF	TGTGCCAGCTTCTCGGCAACTAATGAAAAACTGTTTTTT
TRBV5-1	-	TRBJ2-7	-	CASSRVDSSYEQYF	TGCGCCAGCAGCCGGGTGGACAGCTCCTACGAGCAGTACTTC
TRBV9	-	TRBJ2-1	-	CASSVAESPNEQFF	TGTGCCAGCAGCGTAGCGGAGAGCCCCAATGAGCAGTTCTTC
TRBV28	TRBD1	TRBJ2-7	-	CASSLAGQGGYEQYF	TGTGCCAGCAGTCTGGCGGGACAGGGTGGGTACGAGCAGTACTTC
TRBV7-9	-	TRBJ1-1	-	CASSSRWDTEAFF	TGTGCCAGCAGCTCCCGGTGGGACACTGAAGCTTTCTTT
TRBV5-1	TRBD2	TRBJ2-1	-	CASSLAGVTLNEQFF	TGCGCCAGCAGCTTAGCGGGAGTGACGCTTAATGAGCAGTTCTTC
TRBV5-1	-	TRBJ2-5	-	CASSLVHLQETQYF	TGCGCCAGCAGCTTGGTACACCTCCAAGAGACCCAGTACTTC
TRBV5-6	-	TRBJ2-2	-	CASSLPGDYNTGELFF	TGTGCCAGCAGCTTGCCGGGCGACTACAACACCGGGGAGCTGTTTTTT
TRBV5-1	-	TRBJ2-7	-	CASSIGNRNLYEQYF	TGCGCCAGCAGCATTGGGAACAGGAATCTCTACGAGCAGTACTTC
TRBV29-1	-	TRBJ1-1	-	CSVHAHREGTEAFF	TGCAGCGTCCACGCTCACAGGGAGGGCACTGAAGCTTTCTTT
TRBV19	-	TRBJ1-1	-	CASSAQANTEAFF	TGTGCCAGTAGCGCACAGGCGAACACTGAAGCTTTCTTT
TRBV15	-	TRBJ1-1	-	CATSRDIGGGTEAFF	TGTGCCACCAGCAGAGATATTGGGGGAGGGACTGAAGCTTTCTTT
TRBV5-1	TRBD2	TRBJ2-1	-	CASSLVVAGGHNEQFF	TGCGCCAGCAGCTTGGTAGTAGCGGGAGGGCACAATGAGCAGTTCTTC